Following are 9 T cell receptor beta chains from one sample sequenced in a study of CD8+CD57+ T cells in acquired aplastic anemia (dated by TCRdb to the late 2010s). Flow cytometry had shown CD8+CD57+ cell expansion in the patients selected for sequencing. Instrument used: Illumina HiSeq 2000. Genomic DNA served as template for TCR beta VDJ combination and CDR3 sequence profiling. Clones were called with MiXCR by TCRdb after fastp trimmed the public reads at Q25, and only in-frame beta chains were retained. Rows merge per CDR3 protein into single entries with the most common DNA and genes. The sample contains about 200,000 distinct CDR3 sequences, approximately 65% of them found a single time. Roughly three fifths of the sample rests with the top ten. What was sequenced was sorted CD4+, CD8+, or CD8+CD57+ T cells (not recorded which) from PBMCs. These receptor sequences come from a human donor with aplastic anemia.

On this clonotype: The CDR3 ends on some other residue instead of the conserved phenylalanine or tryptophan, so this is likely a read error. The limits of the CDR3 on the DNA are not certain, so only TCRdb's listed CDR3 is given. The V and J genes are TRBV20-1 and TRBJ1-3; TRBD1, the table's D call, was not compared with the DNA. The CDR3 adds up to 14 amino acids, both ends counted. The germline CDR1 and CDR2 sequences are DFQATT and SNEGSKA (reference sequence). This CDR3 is CSARTGQRGNTVYL.

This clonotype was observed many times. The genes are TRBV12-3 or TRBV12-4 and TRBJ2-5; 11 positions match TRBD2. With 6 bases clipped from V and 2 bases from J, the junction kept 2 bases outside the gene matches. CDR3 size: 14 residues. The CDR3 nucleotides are TGTGCCAGCAGACTAGCGGGGGTACAAGAGACCCAGTACTTC. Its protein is CASRLAGVQETQYF.

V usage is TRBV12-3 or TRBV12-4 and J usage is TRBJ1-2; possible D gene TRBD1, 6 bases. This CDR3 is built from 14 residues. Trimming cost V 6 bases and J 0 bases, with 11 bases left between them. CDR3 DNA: TGTGCCAGCAGCCGGACAGATTCTAACTATGGCTACACCTTC. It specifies CASSRTDSNYGYTF.

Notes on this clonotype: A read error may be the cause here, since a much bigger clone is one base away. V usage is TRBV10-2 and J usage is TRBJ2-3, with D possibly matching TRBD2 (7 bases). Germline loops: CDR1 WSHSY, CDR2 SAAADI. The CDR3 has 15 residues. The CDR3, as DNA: TGCGCCGGCAGTGGTCGCGGGGGCGCAGCAGATACGCAGTATTTT. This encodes CAGSGRGGAADTQYF.

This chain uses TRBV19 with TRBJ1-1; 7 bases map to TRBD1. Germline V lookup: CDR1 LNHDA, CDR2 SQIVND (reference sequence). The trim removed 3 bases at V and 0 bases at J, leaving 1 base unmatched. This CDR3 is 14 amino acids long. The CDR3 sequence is CASSMGQLNTEAFF. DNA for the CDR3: TGTGCCAGTAGTATGGGACAGCTGAACACTGAAGCTTTCTTT.

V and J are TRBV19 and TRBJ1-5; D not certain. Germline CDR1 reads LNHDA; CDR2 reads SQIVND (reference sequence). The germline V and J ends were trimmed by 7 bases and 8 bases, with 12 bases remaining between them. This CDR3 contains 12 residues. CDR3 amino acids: CASTPRGKPQHF. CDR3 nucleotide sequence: TGTGCCAGTACGCCCCGGGGTAAGCCCCAGCATTTT.

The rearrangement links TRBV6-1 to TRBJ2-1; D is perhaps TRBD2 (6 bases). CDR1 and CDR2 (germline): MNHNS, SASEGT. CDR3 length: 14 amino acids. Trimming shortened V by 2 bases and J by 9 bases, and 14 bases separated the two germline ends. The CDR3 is CASSELGMEGEQFF. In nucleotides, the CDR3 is TGTGCCAGCAGTGAACTAGGTATGGAGGGTGAGCAGTTCTTC.

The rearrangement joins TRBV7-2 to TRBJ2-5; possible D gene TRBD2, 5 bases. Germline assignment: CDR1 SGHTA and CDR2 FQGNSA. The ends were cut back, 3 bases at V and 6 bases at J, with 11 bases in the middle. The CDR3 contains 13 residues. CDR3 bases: TGTGCCAGCAGCTTGTACGGGGAACAGACCCAGTACTTC. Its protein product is CASSLYGEQTQYF.

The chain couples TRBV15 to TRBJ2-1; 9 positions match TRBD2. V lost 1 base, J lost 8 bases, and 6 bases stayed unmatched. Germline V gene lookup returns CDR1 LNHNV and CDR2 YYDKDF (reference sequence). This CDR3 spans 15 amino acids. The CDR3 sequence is CATSRGGRAIDEQFF. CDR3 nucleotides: TGTGCCACCAGCAGAGGCGGGAGGGCCATCGATGAGCAGTTCTTC.